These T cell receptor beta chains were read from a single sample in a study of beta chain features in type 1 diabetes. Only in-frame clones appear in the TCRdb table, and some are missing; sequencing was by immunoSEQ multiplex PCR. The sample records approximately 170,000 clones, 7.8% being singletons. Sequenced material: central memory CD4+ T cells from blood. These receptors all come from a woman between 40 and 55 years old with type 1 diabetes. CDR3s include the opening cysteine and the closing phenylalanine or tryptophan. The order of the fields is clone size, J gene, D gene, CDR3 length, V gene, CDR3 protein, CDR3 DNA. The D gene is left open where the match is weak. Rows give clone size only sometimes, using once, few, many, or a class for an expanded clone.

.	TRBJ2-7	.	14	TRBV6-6	CASSYSAGIYEQYF	TGTGCCAGCAGTTACTCGGCGGGAATCTACGAGCAGTACTTC
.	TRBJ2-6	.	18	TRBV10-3	CAISGQSQGRAGANVLTF	TGTGCCATCAGCGGGCAATCACAGGGTAGGGCTGGGGCCAACGTCCTGACTTTC
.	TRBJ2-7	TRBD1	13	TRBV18	CASSPGQDDRQYF	TGTGCCAGCTCACCGGGACAGGACGACAGGCAGTACTTC
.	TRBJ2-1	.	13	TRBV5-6	CASSPGRYNEQFF	TGTGCCAGCAGCCCGGGTCGTTACAATGAGCAGTTCTTC
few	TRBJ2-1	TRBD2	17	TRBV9	CASSVTLSGRALNEQFF	TGTGCCAGCAGCGTCACTCTTAGCGGGAGGGCCCTTAATGAGCAGTTCTTC
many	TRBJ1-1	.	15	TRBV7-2	CASSPGGTGFTEAFF	TGTGCCAGCAGCCCGGGGGGGACTGGATTCACTGAAGCTTTCTTT
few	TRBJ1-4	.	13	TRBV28	CASSTNRAEKLFF	TGTGCCAGCAGTACCAACAGGGCGGAAAAACTGTTTTTT
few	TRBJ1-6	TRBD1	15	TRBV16	CASSQSGQANSPLHF	TGTGCCAGCAGCCAGTCGGGACAGGCAAATTCACCCCTCCACTTT
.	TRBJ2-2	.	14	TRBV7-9	CASSLDGGTGELFF	TGTGCCAGCAGCTTAGACGGGGGTACCGGGGAGCTGTTTTTT
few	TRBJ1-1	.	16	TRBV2	CASSNYGGTMNTEAFF	TGTGCCAGCAGTAACTACGGGGGAACGATGAACACTGAAGCTTTCTTT
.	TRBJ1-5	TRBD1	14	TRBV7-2	CASSLDRGAQPQHF	TGTGCCAGCAGCTTGGACAGGGGGGCTCAGCCCCAGCATTTT
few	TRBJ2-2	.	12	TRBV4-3	CASRGETGELFF	TGCGCCAGCAGAGGAGAGACCGGGGAGCTGTTTTTT
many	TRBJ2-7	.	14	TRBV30	CAWSGEGATYEQYF	TGTGCCTGGAGTGGCGAAGGGGCCACCTACGAGCAGTACTTC
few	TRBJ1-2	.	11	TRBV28	CASSRDYGYTF	TGTGCCAGCAGCCGGGACTACGGCTACACCTTC
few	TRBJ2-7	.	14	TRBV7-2	CASSLETFSYEQYF	TGTGCCAGCAGCTTAGAGACTTTTTCCTACGAGCAGTACTTC
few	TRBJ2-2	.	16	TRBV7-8	CASSPSHSSGPGELFF	TGTGCCAGCAGCCCCTCTCACTCATCGGGTCCCGGGGAGCTGTTTTTT
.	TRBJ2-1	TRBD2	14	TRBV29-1	CSVKLAGSYNEQFF	TGCAGCGTTAAACTAGCGGGGTCCTACAATGAGCAGTTCTTC
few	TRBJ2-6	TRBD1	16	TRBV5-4	CASGAQGAPGANVLTF	TGTGCCAGCGGGGCACAGGGGGCGCCTGGGGCCAACGTCCTGACTTTC
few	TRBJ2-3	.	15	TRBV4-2	CASSQATPPTDTQYF	TGTGCCAGCAGCCAAGCGACTCCTCCCACAGATACGCAGTATTTT
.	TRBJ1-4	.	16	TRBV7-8	CASSFTIGQINEKLFF	TGTGCCAGCAGCTTTACTATCGGACAGATTAATGAAAAACTGTTTTTT
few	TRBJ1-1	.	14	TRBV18	CASSQLQGYTEAFF	TGTGCCAGCTCACAACTTCAGGGGTACACTGAAGCTTTCTTT
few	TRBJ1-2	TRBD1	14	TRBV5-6	CASSSSTGVHGYTF	TGTGCCAGCAGCTCTTCGACAGGGGTGCATGGCTACACCTTC
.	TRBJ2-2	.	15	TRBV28	CASSPGSANTGELFF	TGTGCCAGCAGTCCGGGTTCCGCTAACACCGGGGAGCTGTTTTTT
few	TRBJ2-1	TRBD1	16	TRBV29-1	CSAAMGQAGSYNEQFF	TGCAGCGCCGCTATGGGACAGGCTGGCTCCTACAATGAGCAGTTCTTC
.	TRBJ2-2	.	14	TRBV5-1	CATRLGARTGELFF	TGCGCCACACGATTGGGGGCGCGGACCGGGGAGCTGTTTTTT
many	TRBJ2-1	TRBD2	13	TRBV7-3	CASSLAGVGEQFF	TGTGCCAGCAGCCTAGCGGGAGTGGGTGAGCAGTTCTTC
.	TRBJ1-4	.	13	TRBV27	CASSNSGIEKLFF	TGTGCCAGCAGTAACAGCGGCATAGAAAAACTGTTTTTT
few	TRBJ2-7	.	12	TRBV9	CASSVWAWEQYF	TGTGCCAGCAGCGTATGGGCCTGGGAGCAGTACTTC
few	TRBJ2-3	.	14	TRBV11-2	CASSIPQGTDTQYF	TGTGCCAGCAGCATTCCTCAGGGTACAGATACGCAGTATTTT
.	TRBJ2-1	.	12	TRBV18	CASSPGGKWQFF	TGTGCCAGCTCACCCGGCGGGAAGTGGCAGTTCTTC
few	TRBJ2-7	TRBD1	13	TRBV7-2	CASSSGTVYEQYF	TGTGCCAGCAGCTCCGGGACAGTATACGAGCAGTACTTC
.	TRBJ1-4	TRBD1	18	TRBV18	CASSTYGQGIATNEKLFF	TGTGCCAGCTCAACCTACGGACAGGGTATTGCAACTAATGAAAAACTGTTTTTT
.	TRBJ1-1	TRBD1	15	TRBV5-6	CASSLGGQMNTEAFF	TGTGCCAGCAGCTTGGGGGGACAGATGAACACTGAAGCTTTCTTT
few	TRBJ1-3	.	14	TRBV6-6	CASSYAGSGNTIYF	TGTGCCAGCAGTTACGCGGGGTCTGGAAACACCATATATTTT
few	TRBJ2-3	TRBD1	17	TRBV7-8	CASSSNRGLLSTDTQYF	TGTGCCAGCAGCTCCAACAGGGGGCTTTTGAGCACAGATACGCAGTATTTT
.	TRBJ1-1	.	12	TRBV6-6	CASSQGSTEAFF	TGTGCCAGCAGCCAGGGGAGCACTGAAGCTTTCTTT
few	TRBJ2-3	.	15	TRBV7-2	CASSFRVLATDTQYF	TGTGCCAGCAGCTTCAGGGTTTTGGCCACAGATACGCAGTATTTT
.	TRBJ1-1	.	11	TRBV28	CASTLNTEAFF	TGTGCCAGCACCCTTAACACTGAAGCTTTCTTT
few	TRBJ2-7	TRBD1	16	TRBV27	CASSLSVWTGYYEQYF	TGTGCCAGCAGTTTATCGGTCTGGACAGGGTACTACGAGCAGTACTTC
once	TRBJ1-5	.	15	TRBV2	CASSGTGRVGQPQHF	TGTGCCAGCAGTGGAACAGGGAGAGTCGGTCAGCCCCAGCATTTT
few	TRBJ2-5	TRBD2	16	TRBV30	CAWTAGTSGGGETQYF	TGTGCCTGGACCGCAGGGACTAGCGGTGGGGGGGAGACCCAGTACTTC
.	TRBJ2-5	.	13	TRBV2	CASSENNQETQYF	TGTGCCAGCAGTGAAAACAATCAAGAGACCCAGTACTTC
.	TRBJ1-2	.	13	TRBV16	CASSQWTASGYTF	TGTGCCAGCAGCCAATGGACTGCCTCTGGCTACACCTTC
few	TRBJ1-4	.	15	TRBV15	CATSPPDRNNEKLFF	TGTGCCACCAGCCCACCCGACAGGAATAATGAAAAACTGTTTTTT
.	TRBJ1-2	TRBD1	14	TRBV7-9	CASSPWTGNYGYTF	TGTGCCAGCAGCCCGTGGACAGGGAATTATGGCTACACCTTC
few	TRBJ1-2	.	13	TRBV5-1	CASSLTGGGGYTF	TGCGCCAGCAGCTTGACTGGAGGTGGAGGCTACACCTTC
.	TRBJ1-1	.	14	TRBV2	CASSRRGPNTEAFF	TGTGCCAGCAGCCGGCGGGGTCCGAACACTGAAGCTTTCTTT
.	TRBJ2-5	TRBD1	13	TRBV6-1	CASRGTGQETQYF	TGTGCCAGCAGAGGGACAGGTCAAGAGACCCAGTACTTC
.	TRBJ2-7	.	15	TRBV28	CASSPRQAGSYEQYF	TGTGCCAGCAGCCCCCGACAGGCCGGCTCCTACGAGCAGTACTTC
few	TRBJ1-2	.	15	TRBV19	CASMSGLSGDYGYTF	TGTGCCAGTATGAGCGGACTTTCGGGCGACTATGGCTACACCTTC
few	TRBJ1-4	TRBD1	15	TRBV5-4	CASTTDRGSNEKLFF	TGTGCCAGCACCACGGACAGGGGAAGTAATGAAAAACTGTTTTTT
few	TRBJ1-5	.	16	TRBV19	CASSSILGTSNQPQHF	TGTGCCAGTAGTAGCATCCTGGGCACTAGCAATCAGCCCCAGCATTTT